The entry below gives a single TCR beta chain sequence along with its context. Additional DNA sequences in this sample encode the identical CDR3. This CDR3 region has 15 residues. Trimming pared 0 bases from V and 2 bases from J, leaving 9 bases between. Germline CDR1 reads SGHRS; CDR2 reads YFSETQ. The sample originates from a study of cytomegalovirus exposure and HLA in healthy donors. Study summary: The Caucasian-associated ancestry cluster contained around four fifths of the approximately 420 genotyped donors.

This PCR relied on a set of 60 Vbeta primers and 13 Jbeta primers. Method: immunoSEQ multiplex PCR; TCRdb's copy keeps in-frame clones and lacks some. The sample has about 82,000 clones, 70% to 75% seen once. Material: PBMCs. The chain uses TRBV5-1 and TRBJ2-1; D is uncertain. The sequence derives from a woman in her forties or fifties in good health and CMV-seropositive. The CDR3, as DNA: TGCGCCAGCAGCTTGGAGCTGCCCACCTACAATGAGCAGTTCTTC. Its translation: CASSLELPTYNEQFF.